This TCR beta chain appears in the sequencing data of a study of shared clonotypes between healthy human individuals. As for this clone: What it binds is not known.

Germline V gives CDR1 LNHDA, CDR2 SQIVND (reference sequence). CDR3 length equals 16 residues. The V gene lost 10 bases and the J gene lost 1 base, with 22 bases spanning the gap. Terminally differentiated effector memory CD45RA+ cells were excluded from the naive CD8 cells, which were CD45RO-negative and positively selected for CCR7. Donors, without exception, were Caucasian adults residing in Nashville, Tennessee. An assay was performed, and its level was deep. The protocol was immunoSEQ multiplex PCR, while the TCRdb copy is restricted to in-frame clones and leaves out a portion. This sample has more than 550,000 clones, with about 91% found just once. Study-level findings and limits: Against clonotypes common to all four donors, non-shared ones had lower generation probabilities.

The sample taken for sequencing was naive CD8+ T cells sorted from blood. The sequence was obtained from a man aged 25-40 years in good health. The chain employs TRBV19 and TRBJ1-1, with D perhaps TRBD1 (5 bases). The CDR3 loop is CATNPWGVGKNTEAFF. Here the CDR3 DNA reads TGTGCCACTAACCCTTGGGGGGTAGGTAAGAACACTGAAGCTTTCTTT. Using reference TRBV19 and TRBJ1-1 for the parts outside the CDR3, the full variable domain is DGGITQSPKYLFRKEGQNVTLSCEQNLNHDAMYWYRQDPGQGLRLIYYSQIVNDFQKGDIAEGYSVSREKKESFPLTVTSAQKNPTAFYLCATNPWGVGKNTEAFFGQGTRLTVV.